A selection of T cell receptor beta chains follows, all from one sample in a study of T cells in localized non-small cell lung cancer. Sequenced by immunoSEQ multiplex PCR; TCRdb stores in-frame clones only, minus some. The data show 3,500 to 4,500 clones, 33% seen once. This sample comprised normal lung tissue next to the tumor, obtained before any cancer treatment. These TCRs come from a woman between 40 and 69 years old with stage I lung adenocarcinoma. The CDR3 runs from the conserved cysteine through the conserved F or W. D genes are given only for firm matches. Some rows mark clone size as missing; the rest say once, few, many or name a class of expanded clone.

few,TRBV14,15,TRBD2,TRBJ2-1,CASSQEIPRGEKQFF,TGTGCCAGCAGCCAAGAAATCCCCCGGGGGGAAAAGCAGTTCTTC
-,TRBV6-8,14,-,TRBJ1-3,CASSYGGTGNTIYF,TGTGCCAGCAGTTACGGGGGGACCGGAAACACCATATATTTT
-,TRBV11-3,16,TRBD1,TRBJ2-3,CASQRGTGGSLDTQYF,TGTGCCAGCCAACGAGGGACAGGGGGATCTTTGGATACGCAGTATTTT
medium-sized,TRBV11-3,16,TRBD2,TRBJ2-1,CASSVPGTSEYNEQFF,TGTGCCAGCAGCGTCCCCGGGACTAGCGAATACAATGAGCAGTTCTTC
-,TRBV9,12,-,TRBJ1-5,CASSGGSQPQHF,TGTGCCAGCAGTGGGGGCAGTCAGCCCCAGCATTTT
-,TRBV1,14,-,TRBJ2-1,CASSQGIRDNEQFF,TGCGCCAGCAGCCAAGGGATTAGAGATAATGAGCAGTTCTTC
-,TRBV30,14,TRBD1,TRBJ1-4,CAWGQGATNEKLFF,TGTGCCTGGGGACAGGGTGCAACTAATGAAAAACTGTTTTTT
few,TRBV19,16,TRBD1,TRBJ1-6,CASSMTGITYNSPLHF,TGTGCCAGTAGCATGACAGGGATAACCTATAATTCACCCCTCCACTTT
large,TRBV28,13,TRBD1,TRBJ1-2,CASSDRGEYGYTF,TGTGCCAGCAGTGACAGGGGAGAATATGGCTACACCTTC
few,TRBV19,14,-,TRBJ2-7,CASSISAVSYEQYF,TGTGCCAGTAGTATTTCAGCGGTGAGCTACGAGCAGTACTTC